One sample yielded the 4 T cell receptor beta chains listed below, sequenced in a study of technical replicates of blood from a few donors. Sequenced by immunoSEQ multiplex PCR; TCRdb stores in-frame clones only, minus some. The profile covers under 45,000 clones, with 95% to 97% appearing a single time and 0.35% to 0.4% taken by the ten largest. The sequenced material came from T cells isolated from PBMCs. These receptors originate from a human donor in good health.

V and J are TRBV7-3 and TRBJ1-3; 7 bases agree with TRBD1. The CDR3 is 21 amino acids. Germline V gene data show CDR1 as SGHTA and CDR2 as FQGTGA. J lost 0 bases, V lost 7 bases, and 24 bases had no gene match. The CDR3 DNA sequence: TGTGCCAGCACCACGACACCCCGGCCGGGACAGCTGAAACCCTCTGGAAACACCATATATTTT. Amino acid sequence: CASTTTPRPGQLKPSGNTIYF.

The chain links TRBV6-6 to TRBJ2-1; the D gene is possibly TRBD2 (6 bases). The ends were cut back, 4 bases at V and 5 bases at J, with 15 bases in the middle. Germline values: CDR1 MNHNY, CDR2 SVGAGI (reference sequence). The CDR3 consists of 15 residues. Here the CDR3 DNA reads TGTGCCAGCAGTTCACTAGGTGGAGGGGACAATGAGCAGTTCTTC. Protein product: CASSSLGGGDNEQFF.

As to this clone: The sample carries other DNA sequences with the same CDR3. The genes are TRBV9 and TRBJ2-3, with D unclear. This CDR3 comprises 14 residues. The germline V gene encodes CDR1 SGDLS and CDR2 YYNGEE. V was clipped by 1 base and J by 2 bases, with 8 bases between them. In DNA form, the CDR3 reads TGTGCCAGCAGCGTAAGTGGCTCCACAGATACGCAGTATTTT. Translating gives CASSVSGSTDTQYF. The complete variable domain, with remaining parts taken from reference TRBV9 and TRBJ2-3, reads DSGVTQTPKHLITATGQRVTLRCSPRSGDLSVYWYQQSLDQGLQFLIQYYNGEERAKGNILERFSAQQFPDLHSELNLSSLELGDSALYFCASSVSGSTDTQYFGPGTRLTVL.

This rearrangement joins TRBV9 to TRBJ2-6; 7 nucleotides line up with TRBD1. The CDR3 runs 18 residues. The ends lost 0 bases at V and 2 bases at J; junction bases unmatched: 8. Per the germline V gene, CDR1 is SGDLS and CDR2 is YYNGEE. The CDR3 DNA is TGTGCCAGCAGCGTAGAGGGGGACAGAACGACTGGGGCCAACGTCCTGACTTTC. Amino acids: CASSVEGDRTTGANVLTF.